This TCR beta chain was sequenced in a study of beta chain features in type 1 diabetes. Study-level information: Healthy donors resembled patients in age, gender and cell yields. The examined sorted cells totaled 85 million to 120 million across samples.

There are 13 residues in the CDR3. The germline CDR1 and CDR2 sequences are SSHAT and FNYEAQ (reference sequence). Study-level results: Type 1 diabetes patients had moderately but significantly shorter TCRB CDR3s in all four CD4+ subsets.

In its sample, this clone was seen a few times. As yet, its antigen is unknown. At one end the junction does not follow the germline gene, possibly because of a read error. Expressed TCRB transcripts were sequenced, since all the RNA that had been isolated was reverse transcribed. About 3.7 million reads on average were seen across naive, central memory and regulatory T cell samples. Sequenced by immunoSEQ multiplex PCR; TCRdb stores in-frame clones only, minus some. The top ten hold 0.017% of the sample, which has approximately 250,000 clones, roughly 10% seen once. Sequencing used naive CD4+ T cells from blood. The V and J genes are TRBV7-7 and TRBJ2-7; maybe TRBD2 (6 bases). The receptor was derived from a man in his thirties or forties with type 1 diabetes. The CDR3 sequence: CASSPGLGGEQYF. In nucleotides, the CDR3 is TGTGCTAGCAGCCCAGGTCTCGGGGGCGAGCAGTACTTC.